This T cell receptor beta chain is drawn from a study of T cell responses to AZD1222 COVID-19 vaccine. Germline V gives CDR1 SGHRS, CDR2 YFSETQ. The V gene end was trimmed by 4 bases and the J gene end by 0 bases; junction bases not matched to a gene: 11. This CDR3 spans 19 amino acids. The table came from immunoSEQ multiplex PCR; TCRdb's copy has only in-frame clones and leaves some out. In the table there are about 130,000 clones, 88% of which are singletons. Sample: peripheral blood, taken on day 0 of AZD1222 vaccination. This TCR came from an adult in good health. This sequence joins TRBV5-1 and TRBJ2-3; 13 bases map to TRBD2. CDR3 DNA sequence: TGCGCCAGCAGCGCCGGGACTAGCGGGGCGAAGGCGAGCACAGATACGCAGTATTTT. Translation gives CASSAGTSGAKASTDTQYF.